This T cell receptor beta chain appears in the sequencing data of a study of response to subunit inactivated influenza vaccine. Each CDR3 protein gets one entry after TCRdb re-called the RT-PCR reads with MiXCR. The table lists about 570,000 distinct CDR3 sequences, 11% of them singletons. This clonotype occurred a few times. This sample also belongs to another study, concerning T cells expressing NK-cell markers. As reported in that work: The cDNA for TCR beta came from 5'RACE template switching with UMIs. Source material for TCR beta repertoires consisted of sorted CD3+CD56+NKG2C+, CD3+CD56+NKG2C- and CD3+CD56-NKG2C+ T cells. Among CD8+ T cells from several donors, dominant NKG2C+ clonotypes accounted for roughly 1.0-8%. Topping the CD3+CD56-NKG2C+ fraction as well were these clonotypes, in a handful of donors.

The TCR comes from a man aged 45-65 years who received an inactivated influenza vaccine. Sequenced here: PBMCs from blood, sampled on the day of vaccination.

Here the CDR3 DNA reads TGTGCCAGCAGTGACTTCGGGGGGGTGCAGTTCTTC. It is translated as CASSDFGGVQFF. The rearrangement links TRBV6-4 to TRBJ2-1; the match to TRBD2 covers 8 bases. Germline V gene data show CDR1 as MRHNA and CDR2 as SNTAGT. The ends lost 1 base at V and 12 bases at J; junction bases unmatched: 2. This CDR3 has 12 residues.